These 25 T cell receptor beta chains came from one sample sequenced in a study of graft-versus-host responses after intestinal transplantation. The antigens of these receptors remain unknown. Assay: immunoSEQ multiplex PCR; the TCRdb copy retains only in-frame clones and omits some. Of over 100,000 clones in the sample, approximately 93% were seen once. The input for sequencing was unstimulated CD8+ T cells sorted from spleen or lymph node cells, taken before transplant. All receptors derive from a human donor who was the organ donor for an intestinal transplant.

The chain couples TRBV4-2 to TRBJ2-5; 7 bases are a match to TRBD2. CDR3 size: 14 residues. Germline loops: CDR1 LGHNA, CDR2 YNFKEQ. V was pared by 5 bases and J by 2 bases, with 5 bases of the junction left unmatched. CDR3 sequence reads: CASSDTSAQETQYF. The CDR3 region has the DNA TGTGCCAGCAGCGATACTAGCGCGCAAGAGACCCAGTACTTC.

The rearrangement uses TRBV15 and TRBJ1-2; D may be TRBD1 (6 bases). There are 12 residues in the CDR3. Germline-derived CDR1 and CDR2 are LNHNV and YYDKDF (reference sequence). V lost 4 bases, J lost 7 bases, and 10 bases lay in between. CDR3 sequence: CATSTAGAGYTF. In DNA, the CDR3 is TGTGCCACCAGCACGGCAGGGGCTGGCTACACCTTC.

V is TRBV21-1 and J is TRBJ2-1; the tabulated D call, TRBD1, remains unverified against the DNA. TRBV21-1 is termed a pseudogene. The CDR3 has 13 residues. The CDR3 DNA reads as TGTGCCAGCGGACAGGGATACAACAATGAGCAGTTCTTC. Amino acids: CASGQGYNNEQFF.

This clone was recorded only once. This chain uses TRBV7-3 with TRBJ2-7; tentative D call: TRBD2 (6 bases). The V end was cut by 2 bases, the J end by 5 bases, with 16 bases between. The CDR3 is 15 residues long. The germline gives CDR1 SGHTA, CDR2 FQGTGA. The CDR3 loop reads CASSLYGSPEDEQYF. CDR3 nucleotide sequence: TGTGCCAGCAGCTTATACGGGAGTCCCGAGGACGAGCAGTACTTC.

V and J are TRBV4-3 and TRBJ1-1; perhaps TRBD1 as D (6 bases). Germline V gene lookup returns CDR1 LGHNA and CDR2 YSLEER. Trimming removed 6 bases from V and 8 bases from J, with 22 bases in between. This CDR3 has 15 amino acids. This CDR3 reads CASRRGIPRSDEAFF. The CDR3 bases are TGCGCCAGCAGAAGGGGGATCCCTAGGTCGGACGAAGCTTTCTTT.

V and J are TRBV7-2 and TRBJ2-3; no definite D call. The V end lost 1 base, the J end lost 1 base, and 9 bases lay between the germline ends. CDR3 size: 15 residues. CDR1 and CDR2 (germline): SGHTA, FQGNSA. CDR3 residues: CASSLVGFGTDTQYF. CDR3 DNA sequence: TGTGCCAGCAGCTTAGTCGGTTTCGGCACAGATACGCAGTATTTT.

The genes are TRBV29-1 and TRBJ2-1, with TRBD2 matching over 11 bases. This CDR3 is built from 14 residues. J was trimmed by 4 bases and V by 3 bases; bases with no gene match: 2. Germline assignment: CDR1 SQVTM and CDR2 ANQGSEA. The CDR3 nucleotides read TGCAGCGTTGAGGGGACTAGCGGATACAATGAGCAGTTCTTC. This encodes CSVEGTSGYNEQFF.

The chain uses TRBV9 and TRBJ2-1; D remains ambiguous. V shed 4 bases and J shed 2 bases, with 7 bases lying between them. In germline, CDR1 is SGDLS, CDR2 YYNGEE. The CDR3 length is 13 residues. The CDR3: CASSPPAYNEQFF. The CDR3 region has the DNA TGTGCCAGCAGCCCCCCGGCCTACAATGAGCAGTTCTTC.

V gene TRBV7-9 combines with J gene TRBJ2-7; D is ambiguous. Trimming pared 5 bases from V and 4 bases from J, leaving 6 bases between. The length of the CDR3 is 11 residues. Germline V gene lookup returns CDR1 SEHNR and CDR2 FQNEAQ (reference sequence). The CDR3 nucleotides are TGTGCCAGCAGCCACCTTTACGAGCAGTACTTC. Amino acids: CASSHLYEQYF.

V gene TRBV6-4 combines with J gene TRBJ2-1, with D unresolved. The V gene's germline CDR1 is MRHNA and CDR2 SNTAGT. V was clipped by 5 bases and J by 6 bases, with 11 bases between them. This CDR3 is built from 13 residues. The CDR3 nucleotides read TGTGCCAGCAGTCTCGGAGCTGGCAATGAGCAGTTCTTC. Protein sequence: CASSLGAGNEQFF.

This clone was detected only once. V is TRBV19 and J is TRBJ2-7; TRBD2 agrees at 9 bases. The J segment lost 6 bases and the V segment lost 1 base, leaving 1 base of the junction unmatched. This CDR3 contains 13 residues. CDR1 is LNHDA and CDR2 is SQIVND in the germline V gene (reference sequence). Written as DNA, the CDR3 is TGTGCCAGTAGTATAGGCGGGAGGGCCGAGCAGTACTTC. Its protein is CASSIGGRAEQYF.

The chain joins TRBV27 to TRBJ2-3; D remains unclear. The germline V gene encodes CDR1 MNHEY and CDR2 SMNVEV (reference sequence). The V end lost 6 bases, the J end lost 2 bases, and 12 bases lay between the germline ends. The CDR3 length is 14 residues. The CDR3 spells CASRRQGLTDTQYF. DNA of the CDR3: TGTGCCAGCAGACGACAAGGGCTCACAGATACGCAGTATTTT.

This clone was seen once. The genes are TRBV30 and TRBJ2-3; 7 positions match TRBD1. CDR1 is GTSNPN and CDR2 is SVGIG in the germline V gene (reference sequence). The length of the CDR3 is 15 residues. The ends lost 5 bases at V and 1 base at J; junction bases unmatched: 9. CDR3 sequence reads: CAWSSGGAGTDTQYF. Here the CDR3 DNA reads TGTGCCTGGTCCTCAGGGGGAGCGGGCACAGATACGCAGTATTTT.

The chain is built from TRBV6-1 and TRBJ1-1; perhaps TRBD1 as D (6 bases). The germline V gene has CDR1 MNHNS and CDR2 SASEGT. This CDR3 has 14 amino acids. The ends were cut back, 9 bases at V and 1 base at J, with 15 bases in the middle. The CDR3: CASHLGTPNTEAFF. Here the CDR3 DNA reads TGTGCCAGTCACCTAGGGACACCGAACACTGAAGCTTTCTTT.

This clone was detected once. This chain uses TRBV11-2 with TRBJ2-7, with 7 positions matching TRBD1. This CDR3 spans 15 amino acids. J lost 2 bases, V lost 5 bases, and 9 bases had no gene match. Germline V gene sequence: CDR1 SGHAT, CDR2 FQNNGV. CDR3 in DNA: TGTGCCAGCAGCCCCGGGGACAGTGGACCCTACGAGCAGTACTTC. Translating it yields CASSPGDSGPYEQYF.

The chain links TRBV9 to TRBJ1-2; D is perhaps TRBD1 (5 bases). V lost 0 bases and J lost 2, with 8 bases in between. The CDR3 sequence is 14 residues long. Germline CDR1 SGDLS, CDR2 YYNGEE. CDR3 nucleotide sequence: TGTGCCAGCAGCGTAGCGGGACCGAACTATGGCTACACCTTC. It yields the protein CASSVAGPNYGYTF.

This chain links TRBV27 with TRBJ2-1, with D tentatively TRBD1 (6 bases). Germline assignment: CDR1 MNHEY and CDR2 SMNVEV (reference sequence). V lost 5 bases and J 12 bases, leaving 17 bases between the germline ends. The CDR3 spans 13 residues. This CDR3 is CASSPMDSFGQFF. The CDR3 DNA sequence: TGTGCCAGCAGTCCCATGGACAGTTTCGGGCAGTTCTTC.

The rearrangement joins TRBV4-1 to TRBJ1-5; no reliable D call. CDR1 and CDR2 (germline): MGHRA, YSYEKL. The ends were cut back, 3 bases at V and 1 base at J, with 10 bases in the middle. This CDR3 contains 15 residues. CDR3 DNA: TGCGCCAGCAGCCAGGCAGGCGGGAGCAATCAGCCCCAGCATTTT. It encodes CASSQAGGSNQPQHF.

The chain links TRBV7-2 to TRBJ2-7; a possible D gene is TRBD2 (7 bases). CDR3 length: 13 amino acids. V shed 5 bases and J shed 5 bases, with 13 bases lying between them. Germline V CDR1 and CDR2: SGHTA, FQGNSA. CDR3 sequence: CASSQKGGDEQYF. Here the CDR3 DNA reads TGTGCCAGCAGCCAAAAAGGGGGGGACGAGCAGTACTTC.

The rearrangement uses TRBV9 and TRBJ2-7; possible D gene TRBD2, 5 bases. The CDR3 sequence is 14 residues long. The V gene lost 0 bases and the J gene lost 6 bases, with 13 bases spanning the gap. Looked up from germline, CDR1 is SGDLS and CDR2 is YYNGEE. The CDR3, as DNA: TGTGCCAGCAGCGTAGAGGGAGTAAAAAGCGAGCAGTACTTC. Translating gives CASSVEGVKSEQYF.

This sequence joins TRBV6-1 and TRBJ1-1; the match to TRBD1 covers 9 bases. The germline V gene encodes CDR1 MNHNS and CDR2 SASEGT. This CDR3 region has 13 residues. V gave up 7 bases and J gave up 5 bases; unmatched junction bases: 5. The CDR3 loop reads CASKRTGVTEAFF. The CDR3 DNA is TGTGCCAGCAAAAGGACAGGGGTTACTGAAGCTTTCTTT.

The chain recombines TRBV28 with TRBJ2-7; D unresolved. Trimming removed 4 bases from V and 2 bases from J, with 6 bases in between. The CDR3 length is 12 residues. Germline V gene sequence: CDR1 MDHEN, CDR2 SYDVKM. Here the CDR3 DNA reads TGTGCCAGCAGTTATCCTGCCTACGAGCAGTACTTC. Amino acids: CASSYPAYEQYF. Filled out from reference TRBV28 and TRBJ2-7, the complete variable domain reads DVKVTQSSRYLVKRTGEKVFLECVQDMDHENMFWYRQDPGLGLRLIYFSYDVKMKEKGDIPEGYSVSREKKERFSLILESASTNQTSMYLCASSYPAYEQYFGPGTRLTVT.

This rearrangement joins TRBV5-8 to TRBJ2-3, with 7 positions matching TRBD1. The CDR3 loop spans 15 amino acids. The trim removed 2 bases at V and 6 bases at J, leaving 9 bases unmatched. CDR1 and CDR2 from the germline V gene are SGHTS and YDEGEE. The CDR3 DNA sequence: TGTGCCAGCAGCTTCCACCGGGACAGAGAGGATACGCAGTATTTT. It yields the protein CASSFHRDREDTQYF.

The rearrangement uses TRBV10-3 and TRBJ1-2, with D hard to call. V gave up 6 bases and J gave up 4 bases, with 15 bases separating them. Germline V gene sequence: CDR1 ENHRY, CDR2 SYGVKD. CDR3 length equals 14 residues. The CDR3 spells CAIREKGSGYGYTF. The DNA for the CDR3 is TGTGCCATCAGGGAGAAAGGTTCGGGCTATGGCTACACCTTC.

A remark on this clone: The junction differs from germline at one of its ends, possibly a read error. The rearrangement uses TRBV19 and TRBJ2-2; TRBD1 is a possible D gene (6 bases). Germline V gene data show CDR1 as LNHDA and CDR2 as SQIVND (reference sequence). The CDR3 is made up of 17 amino acids. CDR3 coding DNA: TGTGCCAGTAGCAACCGACAGGACCCTTTCAACACCGGGGAGCCGTTTTTT. Its translation: CASSNRQDPFNTGEPFF.